The rows below give T cell receptor beta chains drawn from one sample of a study of T cell responses to AZD1222 COVID-19 vaccine. Using immunoSEQ multiplex PCR, the repertoire was profiled, and TCRdb retains in-frame clones only, with some absent. The sample has approximately 160,000 clones, approximately 94% seen once; the top ten hold just over 5%. This sample comprised peripheral blood, obtained 28 days after the second AZD1222 dose. The receptors derive from an adult who received the AZD1222 COVID-19 vaccine. Both conserved end residues are trimmed from each CDR3. Clone size appears in some rows only: once, few, many, or a class for an expanded clone.

V gene	clone size	J gene	CDR3 protein
TRBV6-1	-	TRBJ1-3	ASSERWGNTIY
TRBV21-1	-	TRBJ1-6	ASSKKGGTTNSPLH
TRBV27	-	TRBJ1-2	ASSRSGTGRGNYGYT
TRBV7-7	once	TRBJ2-1	ASSLGLAGSHEQF
TRBV4-1	-	TRBJ2-1	ASSHVWGRESYNEQF
TRBV11-2	-	TRBJ2-3	ASSFFLTGRGSPHTQY
TRBV7-9	-	TRBJ2-2	ASRLPGQGNTGELF
TRBV5-6	-	TRBJ1-2	ASSPSGTGVFYGYT
TRBV4-2	-	TRBJ2-7	ASSQEALAGGREQY
TRBV24-1	-	TRBJ2-6	ATSDLYRPVPSGANVLT
TRBV30	once	TRBJ2-7	AWSGGEQY
TRBV4-3	-	TRBJ2-7	ASRPGQGKGEQY
TRBV20-1	-	TRBJ2-1	SASLAGPYNEQF
TRBV18	-	TRBJ2-3	ASSTWGDTDTQY
TRBV5-4	few	TRBJ2-7	ASSLASGPYEQY
TRBV2	-	TRBJ2-7	ASNALQGPPYEQY
TRBV5-1	-	TRBJ2-2	ASSLGHSGELF
TRBV11-2	-	TRBJ2-1	ASSTQGYNEQF
TRBV6-4	-	TRBJ1-4	ASKLPGQGANCEKLF
TRBV18	-	TRBJ1-4	ASSPRDSHEKLF
TRBV5-5	-	TRBJ2-5	ASRKSLVAETQY
TRBV30	-	TRBJ2-4	AWSEIIAGGKNIQY
TRBV7-2	-	TRBJ1-1	ASSLGGGQMNTEAF
TRBV5-6	-	TRBJ1-2	ASSNSALYGYT
TRBV21-1	-	TRBJ2-7	ASSKPLGGRRSDEQY
TRBV7-9	-	TRBJ1-1	ASSLRGQENTEAF
TRBV11-2	-	TRBJ2-1	ASSLVAISGSWNEQF
TRBV10-3	-	TRBJ2-1	AISGGPASPGDSSYNEQF
TRBV6-1	-	TRBJ1-2	ASSEPQGWNGYT
TRBV12-5	-	TRBJ2-3	ASGIKNTQY
TRBV5-5	-	TRBJ2-3	ASRSQPTSTDTQY
TRBV14	once	TRBJ2-3	ASSPLYGRSTDTQY
TRBV7-9	-	TRBJ2-7	ASSLGSYEQY
TRBV23-1	-	TRBJ1-6	ASSQPLGRPNNSPLH
TRBV5-1	-	TRBJ2-2	ASSMLRDGRGELF
TRBV11-2	once	TRBJ1-5	ASSPTGLQPQH
TRBV5-1	-	TRBJ2-1	ASSEGLKNNEQF
TRBV6-5	-	TRBJ1-6	ASSYSRAENSPLH
TRBV10-3	-	TRBJ1-3	AISAGVSSSGNTIY
TRBV27	-	TRBJ2-1	ASSGTAPTYNEQF
TRBV18	-	TRBJ2-3	ASSPPVAGLLKADTQY
TRBV11-2	-	TRBJ1-2	ASSFYGIYGYT
TRBV7-2	-	TRBJ2-3	ASSKRDSKSTDTQY
TRBV5-1	-	TRBJ1-2	ASSPTGSQNYGYT
TRBV19	once	TRBJ2-1	ASSKSPPGLAGPYNEQF
TRBV2	-	TRBJ1-4	ASRAGAGGTNEKLF
TRBV28	-	TRBJ1-4	ASSLHGGATNEKLF
TRBV4-1	-	TRBJ1-1	ASSQVRDRVNTEAF
TRBV4-2	few	TRBJ1-6	ASSPPGQGYSPLH
TRBV6-6	-	TRBJ2-7	ASSSVGASYEQY
TRBV29-1	-	TRBJ1-4	SVPPPGQGAFKLF
TRBV19	-	TRBJ1-1	ASKDRTALNTEAF
TRBV6-6	once	TRBJ2-5	ASSYRPDLQTQY